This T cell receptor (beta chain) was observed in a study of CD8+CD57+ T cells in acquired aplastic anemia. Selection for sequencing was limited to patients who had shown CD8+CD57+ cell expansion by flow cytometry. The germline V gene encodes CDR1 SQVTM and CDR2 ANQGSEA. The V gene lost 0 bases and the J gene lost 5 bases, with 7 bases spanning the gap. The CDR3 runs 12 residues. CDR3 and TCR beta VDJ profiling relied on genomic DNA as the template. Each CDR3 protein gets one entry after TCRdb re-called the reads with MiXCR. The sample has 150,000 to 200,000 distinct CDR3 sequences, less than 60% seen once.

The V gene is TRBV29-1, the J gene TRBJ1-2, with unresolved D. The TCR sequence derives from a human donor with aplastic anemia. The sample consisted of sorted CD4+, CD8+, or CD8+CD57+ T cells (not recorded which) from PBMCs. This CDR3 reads CSVEEGRYGYTF. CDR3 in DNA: TGCAGCGTTGAAGAGGGGAGGTATGGCTACACCTTC.